This TCR beta chain is drawn from a study of cytomegalovirus exposure and HLA in healthy donors. Concerning this clone: The antigen is unknown.

Using immunoSEQ multiplex PCR, the repertoire was profiled, and TCRdb retains in-frame clones only, with some absent. The sample yields over 120,000 clones, about 94% seen once. Study-wide points: Three of the chains that were CMV-associated were confirmed in vitro to be specific for CMV antigens.

This CDR3 is built from 15 residues. Trimming removed 6 bases from V and 0 bases from J, with 12 bases in between. CDR1 is MDHEN, CDR2 SYDVKM, per germline. The sequence was obtained from a man between 18 and 35 years old in good health and CMV-seropositive. The rearrangement links TRBV28 to TRBJ1-3; maybe TRBD1 (5 bases). Sequencing used PBMCs. This CDR3 is CASRPRQYSGNTIYF. The CDR3 nucleotides are TGTGCCAGCAGACCTAGACAGTACTCTGGAAACACCATATATTTT.